Shown below are 31 T cell receptor beta chains from a single sample sequenced in a study of blood T cells in healthy people across ages. A J-beta primer mix and a sample-barcoded 5' primer were used in a second PCR of about 7 to 12 cycles. Each CDR3 protein gets one entry after TCRdb re-called the 5' RACE reads with MiXCR. Of about 1 million distinct CDR3 sequences in the sample, under 30% are singletons; the top ten hold around 0.75%. The sample also formed part of further work on T cells of mothers and their children.

Sequenced: blood. Every receptor here comes from a girl under 10 years old in good health.

The V call is TRBV12-3 or TRBV12-4, the J call TRBJ1-2; a possible D gene is TRBD1 (6 bases). This CDR3 has 13 amino acids. Trimming pared 7 bases from V and 11 bases from J, leaving 20 bases between. DNA of the CDR3: TGTGCCAGCACTCCTAGGACAGAGGCTTTTTACACCTTC. Translating gives CASTPRTEAFYTF.

Concerning this clonotype itself: One end of the junction does not line up with germline, which may come from a read error. This chain uses TRBV6-5 with TRBJ2-5, with D possibly being TRBD1 (6 bases). The CDR3 is made up of 13 amino acids. Germline CDR1 reads MNHEY; CDR2 reads SVGAGI. CDR3 residues: CASSYGQGIASFF. CDR3 in DNA: TGTGCCAGCAGTTACGGCCAGGGGATAGCATCGTTCTTC.

V gene TRBV3-1 combines with J gene TRBJ1-1; 9 bases are shared with TRBD1. The CDR3 is made up of 17 amino acids. The germline V gene encodes CDR1 LGHDT and CDR2 YNNKEL (reference sequence). J lost 0 bases, V lost 4 bases, and 9 bases had no gene match. The CDR3: CASSPTYGTGMNTEAFF. Written as DNA, the CDR3 is TGTGCCAGCAGCCCAACATACGGGACAGGGATGAACACTGAAGCTTTCTTT.

This rearrangement joins TRBV7-9 to TRBJ2-7; D might be TRBD1 (5 bases). The J call may not be correct, given that the DNA end is closer to TRBJ2-5. Germline CDR1 reads SEHNR; CDR2 reads FQNEAQ (reference sequence). This CDR3 comprises 18 residues. The DNA of the CDR3 is TGTGCCAGCAGCTTAGGACAGTCCAAATTACTGTACCAAGAGACCCAGTACTTC. It translates to CASSLGQSKLLYQETQYF.

J is TRBJ2-5 and V is TRBV29-1; D perhaps matches TRBD2 (5 bases). The J call may be incorrect, as the DNA end agrees better with TRBJ2-1. CDR1 is SQVTM and CDR2 is ANQGSEA in the germline V gene. CDR3 length: 11 residues. For the CDR3, the DNA is TGCAGCGTTGACGGGATCAATGAGCAGTTCTTC. Its translation is CSVDGINEQFF.

The rearrangement joins TRBV11-2 to TRBJ2-3; TRBD2 agrees at 9 bases. Germline V gene lookup returns CDR1 SGHAT and CDR2 FQNNGV. CDR3 length: 16 amino acids. With V trimmed by 5 bases and J by 2 bases, 8 bases remained unmatched. CDR3 sequence reads: CASSHSTSGITDTQYF. As DNA, the CDR3 is TGTGCCAGCAGCCATTCGACTAGCGGTATCACAGATACGCAGTATTTT.

This clonotype was seen a handful of times. This chain links TRBV6-5 with TRBJ1-2; 9 bases line up with TRBD1. J gave up 7 bases and V 8 bases, and 2 bases lay outside the gene matches. This CDR3 contains 11 residues. The germline V gene has CDR1 MNHEY and CDR2 SVGAGI. The CDR3 DNA reads as TGTGCCAGCGGACAGGGGTTTGGCTACACCTTC. Translating gives CASGQGFGYTF.

The chain couples TRBV5-1 to TRBJ1-1, with D possibly TRBD1 on 6 matching bases. The CDR3 spans 14 residues. V shed 1 base and J shed 4 bases, with 11 bases lying between them. Germline loops: CDR1 SGHRS, CDR2 YFSETQ. The DNA for the CDR3 is TGCGCCAGCAGCTTGAGGCAGGGGATCACTGAAGCTTTCTTT. Amino acids: CASSLRQGITEAFF.

In this sample, this clonotype turned up a few times. The chain couples TRBV7-9 to TRBJ2-3; 8 bases align to TRBD2. The junction had 12 bases not matched to a gene; V was cut back by 3 bases and J by 1 base. The CDR3 length is 18 residues. In germline, CDR1 is SEHNR, CDR2 FQNEAQ (reference sequence). The CDR3 protein is CASSLWTSGGSGTDTQYF. The DNA for the CDR3 is TGTGCCAGCAGCTTGTGGACTTCGGGGGGGTCTGGCACAGATACGCAGTATTTT.

This clonotype was found many times. The chain links TRBV7-2 to TRBJ2-1, with 7 bases identical to TRBD1. Germline loops: CDR1 SGHTA, CDR2 FQGNSA. The ends lost 3 bases at V and 0 bases at J; junction bases unmatched: 2. The CDR3 has 15 residues. The CDR3 DNA reads as TGTGCCAGCAGCTTTACAGGGGACTCCTACAATGAGCAGTTCTTC. Translated, it gives CASSFTGDSYNEQFF.

V and J are TRBV7-9 and TRBJ2-5; 8 bases fit TRBD2. Germline V lookup: CDR1 SEHNR, CDR2 FQNEAQ (reference sequence). Trimming removed 2 bases from V and 2 bases from J; junction bases left unmatched: 4. The CDR3 length is 15 residues. In DNA form, the CDR3 reads TGTGCCAGCAGCTTACGGGGGGGACTACAAGAGACCCAGTACTTC. Its translation is CASSLRGGLQETQYF. The full variable domain, with the rest looked up from reference TRBV7-9 and TRBJ2-5, is DTGVSQNPRHKITKRGQNVTFRCDPISEHNRLYWYRQTLGQGPEFLTYFQNEAQLEKSRLLSDRFSAERPKGSFSTLEIQRTEQGDSAMYLCASSLRGGLQETQYFGPGTRLLVL.

This clonotype was detected only a few times. The chain employs TRBV20-1 and TRBJ2-7; TRBD2 might be the D (5 bases). Germline V gives CDR1 DFQATT, CDR2 SNEGSKA (reference sequence). This CDR3 spans 13 amino acids. The V and J ends lost 5 bases and 3 bases respectively, with 14 bases between them. The CDR3 nucleotides are TGCAGTGCTCCCGACTACATTAACTACGAGCAGTACTTC. Protein sequence: CSAPDYINYEQYF.

This clonotype occurred a few times. The chain uses TRBV9 and TRBJ1-3; no definite D call. Germline CDR1 reads SGDLS; CDR2 reads YYNGEE. Trimming removed 3 bases at V and 4 bases at J, with 11 bases between. This CDR3 is 14 amino acids long. CDR3 bases: TGTGCCAGCAGCGGTGGATTCGCAGGAAACACCATATATTTT. This sequence encodes CASSGGFAGNTIYF.

The rearrangement links TRBV12-3 or TRBV12-4 to TRBJ1-1; D perhaps matches TRBD1 (6 bases). The CDR3 covers 12 residues. With 1 base removed from V and 11 bases from J, the gap between germline ends came to 11 bases. The CDR3 spells CASSLGGARAFF. The DNA for the CDR3 is TGTGCCAGCAGTTTAGGGGGGGCACGGGCTTTCTTT.

In its sample, this clonotype was seen a few times. This rearrangement joins TRBV6-1 to TRBJ1-2; D not certain. V was shortened by 6 bases and J by 3 bases, with 8 bases between the two germline ends. Germline V gene data show CDR1 as MNHNS and CDR2 as SASEGT. This CDR3 spans 12 amino acids. CDR3 DNA sequence: TGTGCCAGCAGAATCTGGGACTATGGCTACACCTTC. Translation: CASRIWDYGYTF.

The rearrangement links TRBV27 to TRBJ2-3; D ambiguous. V lost 5 bases to trimming and J lost 5 bases, with 11 bases between them. The germline CDR1 and CDR2 sequences are MNHEY and SMNVEV (reference sequence). The length of the CDR3 is 13 residues. The CDR3 reads CASSTHPRDTQYF. Here the CDR3 DNA reads TGTGCCAGCAGTACCCACCCCAGAGATACGCAGTATTTT.

The chain employs TRBV25-1 and TRBJ1-4; TRBD1 aligns across 10 bases. This CDR3 contains 17 residues. CDR1 is MGHDK, CDR2 SYGVNS, per germline. Losses at the gene ends were 6 bases for V and 7 bases for J; bases not matched to a gene: 14. The CDR3, as DNA: TGTGCCAGCAGAGGGGACAGGGGAACGTTACGCGGTGAAAAACTGTTTTTT. This encodes CASRGDRGTLRGEKLFF.

The J gene is TRBJ2-3, the V gene TRBV11-2; no clear D gene. The CDR3 is 13 residues long. The germline CDR1 and CDR2 sequences are SGHAT and FQNNGV. V dropped 2 bases and J dropped 5 bases, with 8 bases sitting between them. The CDR3 sequence is CASSLIYQDTQYF. The CDR3 coding sequence is TGTGCCAGCAGCTTAATTTACCAAGATACGCAGTATTTT.

The J gene is TRBJ1-2, the V gene TRBV19; no clear D. The CDR3 covers 11 residues. V dropped 9 bases and J dropped 3 bases, with 8 bases sitting between them. Per germline, CDR1 LNHDA and CDR2 SQIVND (reference sequence). DNA for the CDR3: TGTGCCAGCCACAAGGACTATGGCTACACCTTC. Protein: CASHKDYGYTF.

The chain recombines TRBV5-1 with TRBJ2-1; 12 positions agree with TRBD2. CDR3 length: 15 residues. The V gene end was trimmed by 4 bases and the J gene end by 9 bases; junction bases not matched to a gene: 8. Looked up from germline, CDR1 is SGHRS and CDR2 is YFSETQ. The CDR3 reads CASSLTSGSLGEQFF. CDR3 DNA sequence: TGCGCCAGCAGCCTGACTAGCGGGAGCTTAGGTGAGCAGTTCTTC.

The genes are TRBV7-3 and TRBJ2-7, with 7 bases lining up with TRBD2. From germline, CDR1 is SGHTA and CDR2 FQGTGA. Trimming cost V 11 bases and J 2 bases; bases outside gene matches: 12. This CDR3 contains 14 residues. CDR3 protein: CAVIAGEHTYEQYF. The CDR3 bases are TGTGCCGTCATAGCGGGCGAACATACCTACGAGCAGTACTTC.

The J gene is TRBJ2-5, the V gene TRBV20-1; D gene unclear. Trimming pared 5 bases from V and 3 bases from J, leaving 13 bases between. Germline V gives CDR1 DFQATT, CDR2 SNEGSKA (reference sequence). CDR3 size: 13 residues. The CDR3, as DNA: TGCAGTGCTGGATGGGATATTGAAGAGACCCAGTACTTC. Protein: CSAGWDIEETQYF.

V and J are TRBV4-2 and TRBJ2-1, with a weak D call TRBD2 (6 bases). This CDR3 spans 16 amino acids. CDR1 LGHNA and CDR2 YNFKEQ come from the germline V gene. V lost 0 bases and J 2 bases, leaving 11 bases between the germline ends. CDR3 nucleotide sequence: TGTGCCAGCAGCCAAGAATTACTAGCTCCCTACAATGAGCAGTTCTTC. Its protein product is CASSQELLAPYNEQFF.

This clonotype was seen a few times. The CDR3 is CASSQWNGAGDTQYF. The CDR3 bases are TGCGCCAGCAGCCAATGGAACGGGGCCGGGGATACGCAGTATTTT. The rearrangement uses TRBV4-3 and TRBJ2-3; D could derive from TRBD1 or TRBD2 (5 bases each). Trimming took 2 bases from V and 6 from J, leaving 15 bases between them. Germline values: CDR1 LGHNA, CDR2 YSLEER. The CDR3 length is 15 residues.

J is TRBJ2-5 and V is TRBV5-1; TRBD2 matches at 15 bases. The J call is uncertain, as TRBJ2-1 better fits the DNA end. Per germline, CDR1 SGHRS and CDR2 YFSETQ. The CDR3 contains 17 residues. CDR3 in amino acids: CASSRGWTSGGDAEQFF. The CDR3 region has the DNA TGCGCCAGCAGCCGCGGCTGGACTAGCGGGGGGGATGCTGAGCAGTTCTTC.

This chain connects TRBV20-1 to TRBJ2-5; D gene ambiguous. CDR1 and CDR2 from the germline V gene are DFQATT and SNEGSKA (reference sequence). The CDR3 runs 17 residues. V was shortened by 0 bases and J by 3 bases, with 20 bases between the two germline ends. DNA of the CDR3: TGCAGTGCTAGAGATCTCGCTAGTCCAGCCCTAAAAGAGACCCAGTACTTC. Its translation: CSARDLASPALKETQYF.

This clonotype was seen more than once but under ten times. This sequence joins TRBV6-5 and TRBJ1-4; possibly TRBD1 for D (5 bases). Germline lookup yields CDR1 MNHEY and CDR2 SVGAGI. The ends were cut back, 5 bases at V and 8 bases at J, with 12 bases in the middle. This CDR3 has 13 residues. CDR3 residues: CASSQDTREKLFF. The CDR3 nucleotides read TGTGCCAGCAGTCAGGACACTAGAGAAAAACTGTTTTTT.

This clonotype was counted only a few times. This chain joins TRBV28 and TRBJ2-5; TRBD2 agrees at 8 bases. The J call may not be correct, given that the DNA end is closer to TRBJ2-1. This CDR3 contains 16 residues. Germline-derived CDR1 and CDR2 are MDHEN and SYDVKM. The CDR3 nucleotides read TGTGCCAGCAGCCGGACCTTAGCGGGGAGGCACAATGAGCAGTTCTTC. This gives the protein CASSRTLAGRHNEQFF.

This clonotype was counted a few times. The V and J genes are TRBV12-3 or TRBV12-4 and TRBJ2-1; TRBD2 matches at 8 bases. The V and J ends lost 7 bases and 10 bases, in that order; junction bases with no gene match: 9. This CDR3 contains 13 residues. Here the CDR3 DNA reads TGTGCCAGCACCCCCAGCGGGGGCGGCGAGCAGTTCTTC. Translating gives CASTPSGGGEQFF.

The chain couples TRBV3-1 to TRBJ1-2, with D unclear. Trimming shortened V by 1 base and J by 12 bases, and 12 bases separated the two germline ends. The length of the CDR3 is 12 residues. Germline V gene data show CDR1 as LGHDT and CDR2 as YNNKEL (reference sequence). The CDR3 nucleotides read TGTGCCAGCAGCCAAGGAGGGAAAAGGGACACCTTC. It translates to CASSQGGKRDTF.

This clonotype came up a few times. This sequence joins TRBV27 and TRBJ2-7; tentatively, D is TRBD1 (7 bases). Looked up from germline, CDR1 is MNHEY and CDR2 is SMNVEV (reference sequence). This CDR3 contains 21 residues. Trimming removed 5 bases from V and 3 bases from J, with 35 bases in between. The CDR3 DNA is TGTGCCAGCAGTCCCACTTCCCGCACAGGGGTGGGGGGTATGGCCCACTACGAGCAGTACTTC. It codes for CASSPTSRTGVGGMAHYEQYF.